A single sample gave rise to the 17 T cell receptor beta chains below, sequenced in a study of cytomegalovirus exposure and HLA in healthy donors. Researchers ran the PCR with 60 Vbeta and 13 Jbeta primers. This table comes from immunoSEQ multiplex PCR, and its TCRdb copy is limited to in-frame clones, with some not included. The sample contains about 120,000 clones, over 9.5% of which appear only once. The sequencing input was PBMCs. The receptors originated from a woman aged 18-30 years in good health and CMV-seropositive.

There are a few counts of this clone. This rearrangement joins TRBV5-6 to TRBJ1-3, with 9 bases matching TRBD1. This CDR3 contains 15 residues. The junction had 9 bases not matched to a gene; V was cut back by 2 bases and J by 9 bases. Germline V gives CDR1 SGHDT, CDR2 YYEEEE. The CDR3 region is CASSLGDREMVTIYF. CDR3 in DNA: TGTGCCAGCAGCTTAGGGGACAGGGAGATGGTCACCATATATTTT. The whole variable domain, remainder taken from reference TRBV5-6 and TRBJ1-3, is DAGVTQSPTHLIKTRGQQVTLRCSPKSGHDTVSWYQQALGQGPQFIFQYYEEEERQRGNFPDRFSGHQFPNYSSELNVNALLLGDSALYLCASSLGDREMVTIYFGEGSWLTVV.

This clone has more than one count but fewer than ten. The chain couples TRBV4-1 to TRBJ2-7; D uncertain. From germline, CDR1 is MGHRA and CDR2 YSYEKL. The CDR3 loop spans 13 amino acids. The V end was cut by 0 bases, the J end by 4 bases, with 7 bases between. The CDR3, as DNA: TGCGCCAGCAGCCAAGAAGGCAGGTACGAGCAGTACTTC. Protein sequence: CASSQEGRYEQYF.

The rearrangement uses TRBV14 and TRBJ1-1; D ambiguous. Germline V gives CDR1 SGHDN, CDR2 FVKESK. The CDR3 spans 12 residues. V lost 3 bases and J 5 bases, leaving 7 bases between the germline ends. The CDR3 region has the DNA TGTGCCAGCAGCCAGGGCTGGACTGAAGCTTTCTTT. Encoded protein: CASSQGWTEAFF.

The rearrangement joins TRBV14 to TRBJ1-2; D is ambiguous. Germline CDR1 reads SGHDN; CDR2 reads FVKESK. The V end was cut by 1 base, the J end by 4 bases, with 4 bases between. This CDR3 spans 12 amino acids. The CDR3 loop is CASSQGAYGYTF. Written as DNA, the CDR3 is TGTGCCAGCAGCCAAGGGGCCTATGGCTACACCTTC.

The CDR3 reads CASSNIPGTGATSEQFF. CDR3 coding DNA: TGTGCCAGCAGCAATATTCCTGGGACAGGGGCTACAAGTGAGCAGTTCTTC. V and J are TRBV5-6 and TRBJ2-1; 10 nucleotides align to TRBD1. J gave up 9 bases and V 4 bases, and 16 bases lay outside the gene matches. There are 17 residues in the CDR3. CDR1 and CDR2 from the germline V gene are SGHDT and YYEEEE.

The rearrangement joins TRBV29-1 to TRBJ1-2, with 10 bases matching TRBD1. This CDR3 has 12 residues. Germline CDR1 is SQVTM and CDR2 is ANQGSEA. Trimming cost V 6 bases and J 6 bases; bases outside gene matches: 4. The CDR3 sequence is CSVGQGENGYTF. The CDR3 DNA follows: TGCAGCGTCGGACAGGGGGAGAATGGCTACACCTTC.

This clone came up a few times. The chain is built from TRBV13 and TRBJ2-3; TRBD2 matches at 7 bases. This CDR3 spans 15 amino acids. Germline trimming cut 5 bases from V and 2 bases from J; bases unmatched to any gene: 7. Germline V CDR1 and CDR2: PRHDT, FYEKMQ (reference sequence). The CDR3 spells CASSPGRDYTDTQYF. In DNA form, the CDR3 reads TGTGCCAGCAGCCCGGGGCGGGACTACACAGATACGCAGTATTTT.

This clone appeared a few times. The chain links TRBV9 to TRBJ1-1; 7 bases align to TRBD1. The germline CDR1 and CDR2 sequences are SGDLS and YYNGEE. The CDR3 totals 13 residues. V shed 0 bases and J 10 bases; nucleotides not matched to a gene: 6. The chain's CDR3 is CASSVEWTGSAFF. In nucleotides, the CDR3 is TGTGCCAGCAGCGTAGAATGGACAGGTTCAGCTTTCTTT. Complete variable domain (other parts from reference TRBV9 and TRBJ1-1): DSGVTQTPKHLITATGQRVTLRCSPRSGDLSVYWYQQSLDQGLQFLIQYYNGEERAKGNILERFSAQQFPDLHSELNLSSLELGDSALYFCASSVEWTGSAFFGQGTRLTVV.

The table lists this clone with a few counts. This chain joins TRBV7-9 and TRBJ2-3, with D possibly TRBD1 on 6 matching bases. Germline V gene sequence: CDR1 SEHNR, CDR2 FQNEAQ (reference sequence). Trimming stripped 5 bases from V and 6 bases from J, with 12 bases between. The CDR3 is 13 amino acids. This CDR3 reads CASSPQGDDTQYF. The DNA of the CDR3 is TGTGCCAGCAGCCCACAGGGTGATGATACGCAGTATTTT.

This clone was counted between two and nine times. This chain uses TRBV28 with TRBJ1-1, with D perhaps TRBD1 (6 bases). Trimming left V 8 bases short and J 4 bases short, with 20 bases between. CDR3 size: 15 residues. Germline CDR1 reads MDHEN; CDR2 reads SYDVKM. In nucleotides, the CDR3 is TGTGCCAGCCACCGTGAGGGGGATCGGTCCACTGAAGCTTTCTTT. This gives the protein CASHREGDRSTEAFF.

In its sample, this clone was seen a few times. V usage is TRBV9 and J usage is TRBJ1-2, with 7 bases matching TRBD1. V dropped 7 bases and J dropped 2; count of bases not matched to a gene: 5. The CDR3 has 13 residues. Germline CDR1 SGDLS, CDR2 YYNGEE. The CDR3 nucleotides read TGTGCCAGCGCGGAACAGGGGAACTATGGCTACACCTTC. It encodes CASAEQGNYGYTF.

The chain is built from TRBV18 and TRBJ2-5; TRBD1 matches 9 bases. The CDR3 runs to 13 residues. J was trimmed by 3 bases and V by 4 bases; bases with no gene match: 0. Germline CDR1 KGHSH, CDR2 LQKENI. In nucleotides, the CDR3 is TGTGCCAGCTCACGGGACAGGGAAGAGACCCAGTACTTC. Residues: CASSRDREETQYF.

V gene TRBV5-1 combines with J gene TRBJ1-1; tentatively, D is TRBD1 (5 bases). Germline-derived CDR1 and CDR2 are SGHRS and YFSETQ. V was trimmed by 7 bases and J by 5 bases, leaving 9 bases between them. This CDR3 has 11 residues. The chain's CDR3 is CASLTATEAFF. In DNA form, the CDR3 reads TGCGCCAGCCTGACAGCTACTGAAGCTTTCTTT.

This chain connects TRBV7-2 to TRBJ1-2; tentative D call: TRBD1 (5 bases). Trimming took off 5 bases at V and 8 bases at J, with 12 bases between the two ends. Germline V gene lookup returns CDR1 SGHTA and CDR2 FQGNSA. The CDR3 extends over 12 amino acids. The CDR3 loop reads CASSITGTGYTF. DNA of the CDR3: TGTGCCAGCAGCATAACAGGTACCGGCTACACCTTC.

This clone appeared a few times. The gene calls are TRBV10-1 and TRBJ2-2; 11 positions agree with TRBD1. Germline loops: CDR1 WNHNN, CDR2 SYGVQD (reference sequence). After removal of 6 bases from V and 8 bases from J, the junction contained 8 bases not matched to a gene. This CDR3 is 15 amino acids long. The CDR3 is CASSSDRGRTGELFF. The CDR3 bases are TGCGCCAGCAGCTCGGACAGGGGGCGTACTGGGGAGCTGTTTTTT.

The rearrangement links TRBV4-1 to TRBJ2-7, with TRBD2 matching over 12 bases. Trimming at V came to 0 bases and at J to 9 bases, leaving 15 bases not matched to a gene. Germline assignment: CDR1 MGHRA and CDR2 YSYEKL. This CDR3 contains 18 residues. CDR3 in amino acids: CASSQDPSRTSGDSGQYF. CDR3 coding DNA: TGCGCCAGCAGCCAAGATCCCTCCCGGACTAGCGGGGACTCGGGGCAGTACTTC.

The CDR3 bases are TGTGCCAGCAGGTCCGGGGGACACAATGAGCAGTTCTTC. Amino acid sequence: CASRSGGHNEQFF. The chain is built from TRBV7-9 and TRBJ2-1; D might be TRBD2 (6 bases). The CDR3 is 13 amino acids. V gave up 6 bases and J gave up 5 bases, with 11 bases separating them. The germline CDR1 and CDR2 sequences are SEHNR and FQNEAQ (reference sequence).